The present T cell receptor beta chain was sequenced within a study of T-cell reconstitution after alpha-beta-depleted transplantation in children (dated by TCRdb to 2016 to 2018). Regarding the complete study: T-cell immune reconstitution after TCRalphabeta/CD19-depleted allogeneic hematopoietic cell transplantation in children was quantitatively tracked in the study by means of TCR repertoire profiling.

Summary of the overall study and its limitations: Over the following months the frequencies of hyperexpanded clones went down, and after one year T-cell counts and TCRbeta diversity were mostly credited to newly produced T cells. In some patients, the high TCRbeta diversity seen at day 60 was put down to recipient T cells and intrathymic progenitors that had survived conditioning. About two months after transplant, the apparently early recovery of alphabetaT-cell counts reportedly depended on just several hundred clones that had expanded rapidly and came from non-depleted graft cells.

A few counts support this clonotype. The antigen it binds to is not known. Qualities for individual bases were not recorded, and no much larger clone is one base off. Taken with the paper, the label for treatment or condition translates to: allogeneic hematopoietic cell transplantation with graft depleted of TCRalphabeta T cells and CD19 B cells. The transplant recipients were children given TCRalphabeta/CD19-depleted allogeneic hematopoietic cell grafts. V gives up 7 bases and J gives up 0 bases, and the segment between their germline ends measures 13 bases. The germline V gene (reference sequence) provides CDR1 GTSNPN and CDR2 SVGIG. Measured from the cysteine to the phenylalanine, the CDR3 is 14 residues long. The kept DNA is CDR3 alone, 42 bases in frame from the first base. To prepare the library, PCR was applied. These reads were obtained on an Illumina HiSeq 2500. Molecular barcoding was employed in the preparation of TCR libraries, with unique molecular identifiers being used to normalize TCRbeta repertoire quantification. In-frame beta chains were kept once TCRdb had trimmed the public reads at Q25 with fastp and called clones with MiXCR. Under each unique CDR3 protein, matching rows form one entry showing the most common genes and DNA. The sample has 98,000 or so distinct CDR3 sequences on record, 20% to 25% of them singletons. The ten largest account for about a fifth of the sample.

This receptor was identified in a boy aged 2-15 years with acute lymphoblastic leukemia, due to receive a stem cell transplant. The rearranged segments are TRBV30 and TRBJ2-1, with a weak D call of TRBD2 (6 bases match). The source was PBMCs, collected before TCRalphabeta/CD19-depleted stem cell transplant. The DNA sequence is TGTGCCTCCAAGCTCGGGAGCTCCTACAATGAGCAGTTCTTC. Translated, this gives CASKLGSSYNEQFF.